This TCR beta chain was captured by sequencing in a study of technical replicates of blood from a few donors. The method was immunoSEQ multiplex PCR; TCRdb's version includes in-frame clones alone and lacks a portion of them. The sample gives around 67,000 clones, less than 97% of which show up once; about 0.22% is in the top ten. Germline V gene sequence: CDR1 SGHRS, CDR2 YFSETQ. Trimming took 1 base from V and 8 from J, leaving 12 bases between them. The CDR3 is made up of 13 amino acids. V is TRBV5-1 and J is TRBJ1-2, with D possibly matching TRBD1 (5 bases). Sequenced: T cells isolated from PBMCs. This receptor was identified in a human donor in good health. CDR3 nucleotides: TGCGCCAGCAGCTTGTCCAGGGTGGGAGGCTACACCTTC. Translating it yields CASSLSRVGGYTF. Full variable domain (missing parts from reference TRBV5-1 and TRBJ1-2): KAGVTQTPRYLIKTRGQQVTLSCSPISGHRSVSWYQQTPGQGLQFLFEYFSETQRNKGNFPGRFSGRQFSNSRSEMNVSTLELGDSALYLCASSLSRVGGYTFGSGTRLTVV.